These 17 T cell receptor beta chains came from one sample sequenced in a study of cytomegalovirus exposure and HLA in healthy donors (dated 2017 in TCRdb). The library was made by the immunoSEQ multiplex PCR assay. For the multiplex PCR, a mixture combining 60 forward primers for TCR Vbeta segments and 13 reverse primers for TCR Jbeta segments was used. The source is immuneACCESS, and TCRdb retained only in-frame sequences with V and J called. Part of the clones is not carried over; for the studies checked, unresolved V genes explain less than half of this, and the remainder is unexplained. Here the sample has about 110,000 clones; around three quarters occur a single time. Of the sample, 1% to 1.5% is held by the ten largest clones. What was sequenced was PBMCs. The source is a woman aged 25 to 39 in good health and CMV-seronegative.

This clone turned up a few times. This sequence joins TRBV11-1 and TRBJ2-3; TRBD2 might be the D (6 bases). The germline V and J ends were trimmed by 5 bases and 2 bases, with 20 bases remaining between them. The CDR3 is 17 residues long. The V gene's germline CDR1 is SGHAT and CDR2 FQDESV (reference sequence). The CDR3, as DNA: TGTGCCAGCAGCCTCGATTGGGGGGTTATCTTCACAGATACGCAGTATTTT. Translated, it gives CASSLDWGVIFTDTQYF.

The CDR3 bases are TGTGCCAGCAGCTTACACAGGTCACTCCAAGAGACCCAGTACTTC. It translates to CASSLHRSLQETQYF. The rearrangement links TRBV7-9 to TRBJ2-5; weak D call: TRBD1 (5 bases). The CDR3 is 15 residues long. Germline V gene lookup returns CDR1 SEHNR and CDR2 FQNEAQ (reference sequence). V lost 2 bases to trimming and J lost 1 base, with 11 bases between them.

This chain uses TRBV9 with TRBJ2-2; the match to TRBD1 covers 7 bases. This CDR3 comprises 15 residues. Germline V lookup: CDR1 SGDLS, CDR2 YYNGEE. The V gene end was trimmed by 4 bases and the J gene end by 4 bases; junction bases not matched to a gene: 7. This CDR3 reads CASSPRTGSTGELFF. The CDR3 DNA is TGTGCCAGCAGCCCGCGGACAGGAAGCACCGGGGAGCTGTTTTTT.

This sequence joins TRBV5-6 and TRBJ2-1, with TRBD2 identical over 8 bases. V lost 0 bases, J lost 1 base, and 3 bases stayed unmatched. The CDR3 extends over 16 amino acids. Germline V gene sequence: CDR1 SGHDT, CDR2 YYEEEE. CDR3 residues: CASSLAGGASYNEQFF. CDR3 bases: TGTGCCAGCAGCTTGGCCGGGGGGGCTTCCTACAATGAGCAGTTCTTC.

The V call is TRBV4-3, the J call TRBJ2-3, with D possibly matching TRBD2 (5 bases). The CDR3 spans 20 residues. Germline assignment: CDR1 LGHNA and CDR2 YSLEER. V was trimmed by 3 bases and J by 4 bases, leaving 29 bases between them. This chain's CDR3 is CASSQNWLVRGRVGADTQYF. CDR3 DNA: TGCGCCAGCAGCCAGAACTGGCTAGTCCGGGGTAGGGTAGGCGCAGATACGCAGTATTTT.

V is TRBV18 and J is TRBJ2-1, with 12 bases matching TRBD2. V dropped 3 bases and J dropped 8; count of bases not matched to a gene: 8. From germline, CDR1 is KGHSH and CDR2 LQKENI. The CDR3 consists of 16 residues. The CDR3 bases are TGTGCCAGCTCACCCCTTAGGACTAGCGGGAAAGATGAGCAGTTCTTC. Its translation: CASSPLRTSGKDEQFF.

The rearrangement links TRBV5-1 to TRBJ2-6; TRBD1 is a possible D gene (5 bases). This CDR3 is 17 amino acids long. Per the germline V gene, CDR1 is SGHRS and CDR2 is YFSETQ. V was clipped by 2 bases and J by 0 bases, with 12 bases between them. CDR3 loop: CASSFRAASSGANVLTF. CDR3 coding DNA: TGCGCCAGCAGCTTCAGGGCGGCTAGCTCTGGGGCCAACGTCCTGACTTTC. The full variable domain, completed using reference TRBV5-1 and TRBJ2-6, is KAGVTQTPRYLIKTRGQQVTLSCSPISGHRSVSWYQQTPGQGLQFLFEYFSETQRNKGNFPGRFSGRQFSNSRSEMNVSTLELGDSALYLCASSFRAASSGANVLTFGAGSRLTVL.

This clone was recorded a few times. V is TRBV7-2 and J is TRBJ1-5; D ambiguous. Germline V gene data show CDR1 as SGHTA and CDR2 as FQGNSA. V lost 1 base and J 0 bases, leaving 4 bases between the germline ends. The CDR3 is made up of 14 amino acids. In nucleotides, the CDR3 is TGTGCCAGCAGCTTAGGTTATAGCAATCAGCCCCAGCATTTT. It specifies CASSLGYSNQPQHF.

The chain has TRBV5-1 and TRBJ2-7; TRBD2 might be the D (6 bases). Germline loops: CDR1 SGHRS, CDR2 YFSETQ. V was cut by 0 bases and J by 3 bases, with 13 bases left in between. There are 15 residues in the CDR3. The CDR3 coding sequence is TGCGCCAGCAGCTTGGTTGGTAGCGGAGACTACGAGCAGTACTTC. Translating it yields CASSLVGSGDYEQYF.

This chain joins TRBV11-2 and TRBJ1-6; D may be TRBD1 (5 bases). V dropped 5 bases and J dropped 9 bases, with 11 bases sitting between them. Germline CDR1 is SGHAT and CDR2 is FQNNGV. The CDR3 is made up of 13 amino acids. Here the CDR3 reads CASSRLGASPLHF. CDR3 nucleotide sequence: TGTGCCAGCAGCCGTCTTGGGGCTTCACCCCTCCACTTT.

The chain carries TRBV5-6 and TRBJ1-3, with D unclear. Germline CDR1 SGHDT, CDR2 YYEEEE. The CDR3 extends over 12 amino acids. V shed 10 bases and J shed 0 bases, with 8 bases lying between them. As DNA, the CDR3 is TGTGCCGGCGGTTCCTCTGGAAACACCATATATTTT. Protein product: CAGGSSGNTIYF.

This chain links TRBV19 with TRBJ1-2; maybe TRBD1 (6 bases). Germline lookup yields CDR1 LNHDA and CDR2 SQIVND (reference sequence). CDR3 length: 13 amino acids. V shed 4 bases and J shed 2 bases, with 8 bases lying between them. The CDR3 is CASSRTENYGYTF. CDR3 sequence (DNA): TGTGCCAGTAGTAGGACAGAAAACTATGGCTACACCTTC.

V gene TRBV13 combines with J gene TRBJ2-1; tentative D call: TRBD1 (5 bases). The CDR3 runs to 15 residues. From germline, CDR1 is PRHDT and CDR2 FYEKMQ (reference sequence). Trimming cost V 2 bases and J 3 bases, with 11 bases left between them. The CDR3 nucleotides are TGTGCCAGCAGCTTACGGGCAGGGTACTACAATGAGCAGTTCTTC. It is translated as CASSLRAGYYNEQFF.

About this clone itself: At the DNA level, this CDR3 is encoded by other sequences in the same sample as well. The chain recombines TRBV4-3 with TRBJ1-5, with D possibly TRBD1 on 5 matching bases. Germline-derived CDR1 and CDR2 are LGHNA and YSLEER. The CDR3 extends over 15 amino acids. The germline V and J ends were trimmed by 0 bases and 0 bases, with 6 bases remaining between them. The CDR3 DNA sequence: TGCGCCAGCAGCCAAGACGGGGGTAGCAATCAGCCCCAGCATTTT. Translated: CASSQDGGSNQPQHF.

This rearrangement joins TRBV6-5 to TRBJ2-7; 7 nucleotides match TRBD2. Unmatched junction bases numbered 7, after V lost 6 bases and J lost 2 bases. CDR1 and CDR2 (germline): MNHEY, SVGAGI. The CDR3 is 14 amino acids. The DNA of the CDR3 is TGTGCCAGCAGGACCGGACTAGTTCCCTACGAGCAGTACTTC. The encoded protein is CASRTGLVPYEQYF.

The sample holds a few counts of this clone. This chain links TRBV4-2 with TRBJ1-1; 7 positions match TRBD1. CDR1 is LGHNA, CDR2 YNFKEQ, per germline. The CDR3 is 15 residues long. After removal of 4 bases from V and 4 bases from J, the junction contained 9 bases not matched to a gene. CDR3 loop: CASSPPTGDATEAFF. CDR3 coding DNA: TGTGCCAGCAGCCCACCCACAGGGGACGCCACTGAAGCTTTCTTT.

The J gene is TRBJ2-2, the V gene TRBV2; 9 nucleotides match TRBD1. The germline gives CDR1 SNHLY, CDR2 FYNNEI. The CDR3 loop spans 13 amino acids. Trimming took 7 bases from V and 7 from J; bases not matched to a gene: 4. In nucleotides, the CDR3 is TGTGCCAGCACCGGACAGGGGTACGGGGAGCTGTTTTTT. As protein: CASTGQGYGELFF.